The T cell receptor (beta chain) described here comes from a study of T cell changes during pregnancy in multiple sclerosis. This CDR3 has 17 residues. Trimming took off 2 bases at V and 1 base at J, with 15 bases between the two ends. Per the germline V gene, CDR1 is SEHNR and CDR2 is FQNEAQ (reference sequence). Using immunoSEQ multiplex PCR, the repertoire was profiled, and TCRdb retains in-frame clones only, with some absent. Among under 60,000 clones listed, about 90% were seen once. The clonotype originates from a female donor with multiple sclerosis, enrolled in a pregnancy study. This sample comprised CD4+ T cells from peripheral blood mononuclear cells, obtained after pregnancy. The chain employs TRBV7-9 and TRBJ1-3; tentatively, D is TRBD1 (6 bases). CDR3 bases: TGTGCCAGCAGCTTAAGTGAGGGGGTGACGTCTGGAAACACCATATATTTT. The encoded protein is CASSLSEGVTSGNTIYF.